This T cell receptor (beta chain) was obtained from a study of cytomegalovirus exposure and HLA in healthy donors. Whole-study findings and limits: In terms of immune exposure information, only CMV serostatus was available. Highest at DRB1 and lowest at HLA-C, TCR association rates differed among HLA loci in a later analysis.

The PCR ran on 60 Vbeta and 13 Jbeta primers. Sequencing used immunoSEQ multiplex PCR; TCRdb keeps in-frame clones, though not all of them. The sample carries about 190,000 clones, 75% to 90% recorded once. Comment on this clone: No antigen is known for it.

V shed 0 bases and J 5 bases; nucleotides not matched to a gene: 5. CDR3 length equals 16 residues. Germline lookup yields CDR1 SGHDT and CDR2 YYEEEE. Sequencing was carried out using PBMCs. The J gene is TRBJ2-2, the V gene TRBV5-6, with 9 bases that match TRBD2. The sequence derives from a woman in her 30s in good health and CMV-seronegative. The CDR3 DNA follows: TGTGCCAGCAGCTTGGCCGAGCGGGGGGTTACCGGGGAGCTGTTTTTT. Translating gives CASSLAERGVTGELFF.